This T cell receptor beta chain was profiled in a study of blood T cell repertoires in COVID-19. About the study: The United States, Italy and Spain were the sources of the acute and convalescent COVID-19 samples. Sample material is recorded as cDNA or gDNA derived from T cells, B-cell-depleted T cells, or PBMCs.

Original processing notes: Amplification of reference gene primers provided the estimated nucleated cell counts. The data were produced by immunoSEQ multiplex PCR, yet TCRdb's version contains in-frame clones alone and is incomplete. The V and J calls and clone size were taken over from that table, and D and trimming were inferred from the DNA. Here the sample spans about 380,000 clones, less than 85% being singletons. Trimming cost V 4 bases and J 4 bases; bases outside gene matches: 12. There are 16 residues in the CDR3. The germline V gene has CDR1 DFQATT and CDR2 SNEGSKA (reference sequence). Sequenced input: peripheral blood. The sequence derives from a woman aged 18-35 years with acute or convalescent COVID-19. The V and J genes are TRBV20-1 and TRBJ1-2; the match to TRBD1 covers 10 bases. The CDR3 sequence is CSAIEGQGRPPYGYTF. The CDR3 nucleotides are TGCAGTGCTATTGAGGGACAGGGGCGCCCCCCCTATGGCTACACCTTC.